This TCR beta chain comes out of a study of CD8+ T cells in alopecia areata. As to treatment: oral pan-JAK inhibitor, 5-10 mg twice daily. Per germline, CDR1 SGHDT and CDR2 YYEEEE. The CDR3 has 14 residues. J gave up 5 bases and V 0 bases, and 2 bases lay outside the gene matches. Reverse transcription of extracted RNA yielded cDNA, which provided the sequencing template. TCRdb's copy holds only in-frame clones and misses some; the assay was immunoSEQ multiplex PCR. This table has around 140,000 clones, 85% to 90% appearing once. The TCR sequence derives from a human donor with alopecia areata. V gene TRBV5-6 combines with J gene TRBJ2-4, with 7 positions matching TRBD1. Sample: CD8+ T cells sorted from blood, taken at week 4, from a patient treated with tofacitinib. This CDR3 is CASSLDGTENIQYF. The CDR3 bases are TGTGCCAGCAGCTTGGATGGGACAGAAAACATTCAGTACTTC.